In its sample, the clone carrying this T cell receptor (beta chain) was seen a few times. The sample is drawn from a study of kidney transplant recipient with SARS-CoV-2 infection. CDR1 KGHSH and CDR2 LQKENI come from the germline V gene. V lost 3 bases, J lost 4 bases, and 15 bases stayed unmatched. The CDR3 spans 18 residues. One entry per CDR3 protein, called by TCRdb with MiXCR from the reads. The sample records approximately 250,000 distinct CDR3 sequences, around 28% being singletons. This specimen consisted of a blood sample, obtained at baseline and on day 111 from a kidney transplant recipient. The sequence derives from a male patient aged 25-45 years who had COVID-19 and was a kidney transplant recipient. Some T cells may be graft donor cells. The chain links TRBV18 to TRBJ2-1, with TRBD1 identical over 7 bases. The CDR3 reads CASSPKDRQGGSYNEQFF. The CDR3 bases are TGTGCCAGCTCACCGAAAGACAGACAGGGCGGTTCATACAATGAGCAGTTCTTC.